This T cell receptor beta chain was obtained from a study of T cell responses to AZD1222 COVID-19 vaccine. Findings and limits, study-wide: Baseline antibody screening turned up just a handful of seropositive AZD1222 recipients. Following two doses of AZD1222, Spike-specific TCR breadth and depth rose.

This clone was observed a few times. The antigen remains unidentified. Sequencing used immunoSEQ multiplex PCR; TCRdb keeps in-frame clones, though not all of them. The sample carries fewer than 95,000 clones, under 95% recorded once. After removal of 2 bases from V and 0 bases from J, the junction contained 3 bases not matched to a gene. Germline V gene lookup returns CDR1 LGHDT and CDR2 YNNKEL (reference sequence). The CDR3 totals 16 residues. The source material was peripheral blood, sampled 28 days after the second AZD1222 dose. The sequence was collected from an adult who received the AZD1222 COVID-19 vaccine. The rearrangement uses TRBV3-1 (or the pseudogene TRBV3-2) and TRBJ1-3; TRBD1 agrees at 8 bases. CDR3 protein: CASSQKTGGSGNTIYF. Here the CDR3 DNA reads TGTGCCAGCAGCCAAAAAACAGGGGGCTCTGGAAACACCATATATTTT.